The sequence of this TCR beta chain was determined in a study of T cell responses to AZD1222 COVID-19 vaccine. In this sample, this clone turned up a few times. Profiling relied on immunoSEQ multiplex PCR, and the TCRdb table lists in-frame clones only, not all of them. The data show about 110,000 clones, 86% seen once. This clonotype was sampled from an adult in good health. The material was peripheral blood, obtained on day 0 of AZD1222 vaccination.

For the CDR3, the DNA is TGTGCCTGGAGTGTGCCCAAGAGGAACTATGGCTACACCTTC. Translating gives CAWSVPKRNYGYTF. The J gene is TRBJ1-2, the V gene TRBV30; D gene ambiguous. This CDR3 region has 14 residues. Trimming shortened V by 0 bases and J by 2 bases, and 10 bases separated the two germline ends. Germline V gene lookup returns CDR1 GTSNPN and CDR2 SVGIG (reference sequence).